The TCR beta chain under discussion was sequenced for a study of T cell changes during pregnancy in multiple sclerosis. Sequenced by immunoSEQ multiplex PCR; TCRdb stores in-frame clones only, minus some. The sample has some 94,000 clones; less than 95% are singletons. The CDR3 runs 16 residues. CDR1 is LGHNA, CDR2 YNFKEQ, per germline. The ends lost 4 bases at V and 5 bases at J; junction bases unmatched: 5. This rearrangement joins TRBV4-2 to TRBJ2-3, with TRBD2 identical over 14 bases. The input for sequencing was peripheral blood, taken in the first trimester of pregnancy. The clonotype originates from a female donor in good health, enrolled as a control in a pregnancy study. DNA of the CDR3: TGTGCCAGCAGCCGACTAGCGGGGGGGCTTGTAGATACGCAGTATTTT. This translates into CASSRLAGGLVDTQYF.